The next 3 T cell receptor beta chains were all read from a single sample in a study of EBV T-cell therapy then PD-1 blockade in nasopharyngeal carcinoma. Which antigens these TCRs recognize remains unknown. Using immunoSEQ multiplex PCR, the repertoire was profiled, and TCRdb retains in-frame clones only, with some absent. The data hold 20,000 to 25,000 clones, with approximately 83% observed a single time. Treatment in this sample: AdE1-LMPpoly-expanded autologous EBV-specific T-cell therapy followed by anti-PD-1 nivolumab. Material: CD8+ T cells from blood, obtained at day -245 from a patient whose treatment included autologous EBV-specific T cells and nivolumab. These receptors originate from a man aged 40-50 years with nasopharyngeal carcinoma.

This chain joins TRBV18 and TRBJ2-7; TRBD1 matches at 7 bases. J was trimmed by 3 bases and V by 6 bases; bases with no gene match: 2. The CDR3 has 12 amino acids. Germline values: CDR1 KGHSH, CDR2 LQKENI. As DNA, the CDR3 is TGTGCCAGCTCCCCAGGGGGCTACGAGCAGTACTTC. Amino acids: CASSPGGYEQYF. Variable domain in full (rest from reference TRBV18 and TRBJ2-7): NAGVMQNPRHLVRRRGQEARLRCSPMKGHSHVYWYRQLPEEGLKFMVYLQKENIIDESGMPKERFSAEFPKEGPSILRIQQVVRGDSAAYFCASSPGGYEQYFGPGTRLTVT.

J is TRBJ2-1 and V is TRBV6-4; the match to TRBD1 covers 9 bases. The CDR3 is made up of 15 amino acids. Per germline, CDR1 MRHNA and CDR2 SNTAGT. The J segment lost 10 bases and the V segment lost 0 bases, leaving 7 bases of the junction unmatched. The CDR3 protein is CASSDSETGGLEQFF. As DNA, the CDR3 is TGTGCCAGCAGTGACTCAGAAACAGGGGGCCTGGAGCAGTTCTTC.

This clone was detected only once. The V and J genes are TRBV4-2 and TRBJ2-7, with D possibly TRBD2 on 6 matching bases. The CDR3 length is 17 residues. The V gene's germline CDR1 is LGHNA and CDR2 YNFKEQ. The V end lost 0 bases, the J end lost 0 bases, and 15 bases lay between the germline ends. The CDR3 here is CASSQEGPGGDSYEQYF. CDR3 coding DNA: TGTGCCAGCAGCCAAGAAGGGCCCGGAGGGGACTCCTACGAGCAGTACTTC.